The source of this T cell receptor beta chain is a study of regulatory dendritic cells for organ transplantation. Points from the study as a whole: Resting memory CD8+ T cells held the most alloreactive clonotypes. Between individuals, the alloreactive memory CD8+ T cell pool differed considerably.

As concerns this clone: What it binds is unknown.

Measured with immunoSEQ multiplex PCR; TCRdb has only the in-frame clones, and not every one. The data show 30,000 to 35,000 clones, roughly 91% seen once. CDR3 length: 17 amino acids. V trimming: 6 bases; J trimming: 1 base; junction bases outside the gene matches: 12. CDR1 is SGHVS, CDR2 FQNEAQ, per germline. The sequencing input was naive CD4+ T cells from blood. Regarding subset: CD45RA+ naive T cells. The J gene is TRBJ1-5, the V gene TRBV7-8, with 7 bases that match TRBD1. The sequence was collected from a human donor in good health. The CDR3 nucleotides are TGTGCCAGCAGAGACCTCCCGACAGGGCCGAGCAATCAGCCCCAGCATTTT. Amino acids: CASRDLPTGPSNQPQHF. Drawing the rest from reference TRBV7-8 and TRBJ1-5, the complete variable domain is GAGVSQSPRYKVAKRGQDVALRCDPISGHVSLFWYQQALGQGPEFLTYFQNEAQLDKSGLPSDRFFAERPEGSVSTLKIQRTQQEDSAVYLCASRDLPTGPSNQPQHFGDGTRLSIL.